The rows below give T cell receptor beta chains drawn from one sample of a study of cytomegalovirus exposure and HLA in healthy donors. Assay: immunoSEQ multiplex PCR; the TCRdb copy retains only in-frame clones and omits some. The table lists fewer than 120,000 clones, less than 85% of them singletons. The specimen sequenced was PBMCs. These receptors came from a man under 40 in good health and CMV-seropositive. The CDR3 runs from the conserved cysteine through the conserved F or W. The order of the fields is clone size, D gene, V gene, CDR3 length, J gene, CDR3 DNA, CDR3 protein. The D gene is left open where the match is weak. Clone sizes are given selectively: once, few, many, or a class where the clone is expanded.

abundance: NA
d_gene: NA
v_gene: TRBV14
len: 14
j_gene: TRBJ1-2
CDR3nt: TGTGCCAGCAGCCAAGACGCGGGGGGCCGAGGCTACACCTTC
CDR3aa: CASSQDAGGRGYTF

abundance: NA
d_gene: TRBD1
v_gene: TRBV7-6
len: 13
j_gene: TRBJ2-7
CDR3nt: TGTGCCAGCAGCTTAGCAGGGGGCGGCGAGCAGTACTTC
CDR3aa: CASSLAGGGEQYF

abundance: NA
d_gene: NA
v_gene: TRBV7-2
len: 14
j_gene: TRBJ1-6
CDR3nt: TGTGCCAGCAGCTTAGCGACAAGAAATTCACCCCTCCACTTT
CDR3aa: CASSLATRNSPLHF

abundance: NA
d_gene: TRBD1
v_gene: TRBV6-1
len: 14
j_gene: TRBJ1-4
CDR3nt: TGTGCCAGCAGTTCTTCTACAGGGGAAGAAAAACTGTTTTTT
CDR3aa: CASSSSTGEEKLFF

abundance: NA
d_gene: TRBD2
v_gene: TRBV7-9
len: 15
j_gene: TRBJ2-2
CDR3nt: TGTGCCAGCAGAGAGGCGGGGGGCCAGCCCGGGGAGCTGTTTTTT
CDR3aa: CASREAGGQPGELFF

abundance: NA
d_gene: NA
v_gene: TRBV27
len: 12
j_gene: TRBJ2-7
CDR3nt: TGTGCCAGCAGTTTCCCCGGGGATGAGCAGTACTTC
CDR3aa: CASSFPGDEQYF

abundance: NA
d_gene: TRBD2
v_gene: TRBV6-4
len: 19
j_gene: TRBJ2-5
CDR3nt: TGTGCCAGCGTTCGTCCCCAGACTAGCGGGGGGACAAACGAAGAGACCCGGTACTTC
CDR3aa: CASVRPQTSGGTNEETRYF

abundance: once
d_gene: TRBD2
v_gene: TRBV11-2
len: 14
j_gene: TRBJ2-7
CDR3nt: TGTGCCAGCAGCTTAGGTCAGGGAGGGTACGAGCAGTACTTC
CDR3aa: CASSLGQGGYEQYF

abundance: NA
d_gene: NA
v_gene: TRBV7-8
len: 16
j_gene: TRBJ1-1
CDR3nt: TGTGCCAGCAGCCTCCCCGGCGGGGAGTTGAACACTGAAGCTTTCTTT
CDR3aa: CASSLPGGELNTEAFF

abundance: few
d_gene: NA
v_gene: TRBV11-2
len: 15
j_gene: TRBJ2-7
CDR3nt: TGTGCCAGCAGCTCAAAACAGGTCCTCTCCTACGAGCAGTACTTC
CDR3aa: CASSSKQVLSYEQYF

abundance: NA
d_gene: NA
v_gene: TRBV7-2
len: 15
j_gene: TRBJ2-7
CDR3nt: TGTGCCAGCAGCTTAGCCGCGGGACAGAACTACGAGCAGTACTTC
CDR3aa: CASSLAAGQNYEQYF

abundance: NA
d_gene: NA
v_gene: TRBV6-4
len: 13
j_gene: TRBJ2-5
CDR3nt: TGTGCCAGCAGTGAATCCGCCAATGGAGGCCAGTACTTC
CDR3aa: CASSESANGGQYF

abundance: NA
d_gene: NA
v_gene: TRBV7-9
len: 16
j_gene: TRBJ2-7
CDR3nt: TGTGCCAGCAGCCCCCCAGGGGCAAGTTTATACGACGAGCAGTACTTC
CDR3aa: CASSPPGASLYDEQYF

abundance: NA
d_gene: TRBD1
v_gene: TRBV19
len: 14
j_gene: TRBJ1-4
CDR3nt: TGTGCCAGTAGTATCGGGACAGGGAAAGTAAAACTGTTTTTT
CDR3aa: CASSIGTGKVKLFF